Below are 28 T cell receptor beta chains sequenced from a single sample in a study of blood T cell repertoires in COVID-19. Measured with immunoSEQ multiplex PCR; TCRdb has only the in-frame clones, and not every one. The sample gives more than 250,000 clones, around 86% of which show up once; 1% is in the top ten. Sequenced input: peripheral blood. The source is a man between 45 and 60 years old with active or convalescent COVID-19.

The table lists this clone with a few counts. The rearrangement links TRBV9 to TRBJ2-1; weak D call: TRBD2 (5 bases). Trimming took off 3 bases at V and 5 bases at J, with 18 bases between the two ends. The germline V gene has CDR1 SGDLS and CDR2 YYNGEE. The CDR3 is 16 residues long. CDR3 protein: CASSARGIGSDNEQFF. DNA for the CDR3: TGTGCCAGCAGCGCACGGGGAATTGGCTCGGACAATGAGCAGTTCTTC.

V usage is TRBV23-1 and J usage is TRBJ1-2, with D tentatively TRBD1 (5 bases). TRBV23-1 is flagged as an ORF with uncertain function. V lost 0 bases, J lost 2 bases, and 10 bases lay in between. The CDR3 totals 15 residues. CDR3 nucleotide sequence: TGCGCCAGCAGTCAATCATCCAGACAGAACTATGGCTACACCTTC. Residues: CASSQSSRQNYGYTF.

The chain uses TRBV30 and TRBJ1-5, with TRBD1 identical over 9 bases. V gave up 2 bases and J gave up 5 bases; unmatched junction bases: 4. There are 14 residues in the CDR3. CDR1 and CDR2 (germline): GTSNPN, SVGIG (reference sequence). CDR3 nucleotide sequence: TGTGCCTGGAGTTTGGGACAGGGCTATCAGCCCCAGCATTTT. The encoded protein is CAWSLGQGYQPQHF.

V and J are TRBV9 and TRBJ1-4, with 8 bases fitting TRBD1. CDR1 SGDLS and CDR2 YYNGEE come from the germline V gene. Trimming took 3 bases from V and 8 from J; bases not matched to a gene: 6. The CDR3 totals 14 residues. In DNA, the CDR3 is TGTGCCAGCAGCGGGGGACAGGCGATCGAAAAACTGTTTTTT. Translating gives CASSGGQAIEKLFF. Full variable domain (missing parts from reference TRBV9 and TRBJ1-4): DSGVTQTPKHLITATGQRVTLRCSPRSGDLSVYWYQQSLDQGLQFLIQYYNGEERAKGNILERFSAQQFPDLHSELNLSSLELGDSALYFCASSGGQAIEKLFFGSGTQLSVL.

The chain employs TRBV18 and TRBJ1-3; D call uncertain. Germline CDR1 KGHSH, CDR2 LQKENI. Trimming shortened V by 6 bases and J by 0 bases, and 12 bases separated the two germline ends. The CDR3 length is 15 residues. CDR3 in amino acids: CASSPRRSSGNTIYF. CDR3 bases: TGTGCCAGCTCTCCTAGGAGGAGCTCTGGAAACACCATATATTTT.

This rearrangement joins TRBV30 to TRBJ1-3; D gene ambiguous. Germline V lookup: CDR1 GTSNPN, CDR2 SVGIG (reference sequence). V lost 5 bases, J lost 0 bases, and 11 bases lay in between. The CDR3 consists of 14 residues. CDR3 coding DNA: TGTGCCTGGGCTCGCGGCCCCTCTGGAAACACCATATATTTT. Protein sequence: CAWARGPSGNTIYF.

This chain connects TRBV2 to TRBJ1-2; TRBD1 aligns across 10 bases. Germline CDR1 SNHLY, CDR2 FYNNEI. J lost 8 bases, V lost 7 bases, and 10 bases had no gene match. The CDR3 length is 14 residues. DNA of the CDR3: TGTGCCAGCAAATTCTACGGACAGGGGGAAGGCTACACCTTC. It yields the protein CASKFYGQGEGYTF. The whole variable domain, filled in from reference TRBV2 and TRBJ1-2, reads EPEVTQTPSHQVTQMGQEVILRCVPISNHLYFYWYRQILGQKVEFLVSFYNNEISEKSEIFDDQFSVERPDGSNFTLKIRSTKLEDSAMYFCASKFYGQGEGYTFGSGTRLTVV.

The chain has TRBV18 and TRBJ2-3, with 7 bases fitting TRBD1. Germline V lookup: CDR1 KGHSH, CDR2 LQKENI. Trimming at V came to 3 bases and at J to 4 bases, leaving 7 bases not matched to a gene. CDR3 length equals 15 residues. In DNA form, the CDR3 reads TGTGCCAGCTCACCGACAGGGATTGCGCCAGATACGCAGTATTTT. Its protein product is CASSPTGIAPDTQYF.

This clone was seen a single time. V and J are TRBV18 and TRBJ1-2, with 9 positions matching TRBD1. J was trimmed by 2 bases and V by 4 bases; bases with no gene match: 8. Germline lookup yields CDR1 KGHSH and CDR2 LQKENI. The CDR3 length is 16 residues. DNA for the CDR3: TGTGCCAGCTCACAAGAATGGACAGGGGAGAACTATGGCTACACCTTC. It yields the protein CASSQEWTGENYGYTF. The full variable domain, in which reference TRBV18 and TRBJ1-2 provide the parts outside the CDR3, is NAGVMQNPRHLVRRRGQEARLRCSPMKGHSHVYWYRQLPEEGLKFMVYLQKENIIDESGMPKERFSAEFPKEGPSILRIQQVVRGDSAAYFCASSQEWTGENYGYTFGSGTRLTVV.

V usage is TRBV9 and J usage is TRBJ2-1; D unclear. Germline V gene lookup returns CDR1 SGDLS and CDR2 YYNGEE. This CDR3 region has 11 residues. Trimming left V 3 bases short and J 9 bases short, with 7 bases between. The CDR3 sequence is CASSAEVEQFF. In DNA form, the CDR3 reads TGTGCCAGCAGCGCCGAGGTTGAGCAGTTCTTC.

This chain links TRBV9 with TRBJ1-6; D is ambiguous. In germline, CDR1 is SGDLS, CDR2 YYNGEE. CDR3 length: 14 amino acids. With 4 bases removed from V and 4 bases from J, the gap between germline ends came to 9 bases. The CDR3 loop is CASSYAEYNSPLHF. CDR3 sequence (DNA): TGTGCCAGCAGCTATGCAGAATATAATTCACCCCTCCACTTT.

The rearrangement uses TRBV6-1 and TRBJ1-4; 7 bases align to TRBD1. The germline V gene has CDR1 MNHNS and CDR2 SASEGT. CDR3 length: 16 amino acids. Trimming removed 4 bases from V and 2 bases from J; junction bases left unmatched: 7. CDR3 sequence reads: CASSAVNRGTNEKLFF. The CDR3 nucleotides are TGTGCCAGCAGTGCCGTAAACAGGGGCACTAATGAAAAACTGTTTTTT.

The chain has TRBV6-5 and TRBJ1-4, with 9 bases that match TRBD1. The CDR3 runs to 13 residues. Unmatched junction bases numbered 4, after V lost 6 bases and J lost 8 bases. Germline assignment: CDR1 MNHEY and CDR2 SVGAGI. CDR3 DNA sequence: TGTGCCAGCAGACAGGGGGCGAGGGAAAAACTGTTTTTT. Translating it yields CASRQGAREKLFF.

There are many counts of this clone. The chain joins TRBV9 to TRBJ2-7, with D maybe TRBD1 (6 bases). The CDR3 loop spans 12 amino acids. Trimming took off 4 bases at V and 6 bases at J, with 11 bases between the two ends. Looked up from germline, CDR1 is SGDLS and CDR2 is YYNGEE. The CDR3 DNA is TGTGCCAGCAGCAAAACAGGGACCGAGCAGTACTTC. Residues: CASSKTGTEQYF.

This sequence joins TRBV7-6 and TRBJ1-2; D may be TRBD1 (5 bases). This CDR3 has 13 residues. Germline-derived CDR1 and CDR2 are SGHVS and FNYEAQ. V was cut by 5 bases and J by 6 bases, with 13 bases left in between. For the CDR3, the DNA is TGTGCCAGCAGCCCGAGACAGAGCGATGGCTACACCTTC. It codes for CASSPRQSDGYTF.

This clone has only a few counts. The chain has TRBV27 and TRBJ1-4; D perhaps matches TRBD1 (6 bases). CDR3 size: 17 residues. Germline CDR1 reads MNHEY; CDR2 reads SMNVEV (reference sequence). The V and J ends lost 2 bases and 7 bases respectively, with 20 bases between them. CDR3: CASSLKSGDRRSEKLFF. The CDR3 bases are TGTGCCAGCAGTTTAAAGTCAGGGGATCGGCGGAGTGAAAAACTGTTTTTT.

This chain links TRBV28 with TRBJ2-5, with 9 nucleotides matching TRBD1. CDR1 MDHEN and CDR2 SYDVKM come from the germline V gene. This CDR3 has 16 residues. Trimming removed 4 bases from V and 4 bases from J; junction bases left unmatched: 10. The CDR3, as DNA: TGTGCCAGCAGTTCAATGGGAACAGGGGGCGGAGAGACCCAGTACTTC. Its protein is CASSSMGTGGGETQYF. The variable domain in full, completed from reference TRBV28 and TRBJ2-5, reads DVKVTQSSRYLVKRTGEKVFLECVQDMDHENMFWYRQDPGLGLRLIYFSYDVKMKEKGDIPEGYSVSREKKERFSLILESASTNQTSMYLCASSSMGTGGGETQYFGPGTRLLVL.

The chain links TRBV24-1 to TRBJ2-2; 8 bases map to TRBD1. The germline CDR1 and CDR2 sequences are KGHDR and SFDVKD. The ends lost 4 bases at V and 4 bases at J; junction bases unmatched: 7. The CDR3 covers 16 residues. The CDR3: CATSDPGQAVTGELFF. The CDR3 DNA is TGTGCCACCAGTGACCCGGGACAGGCCGTCACCGGGGAGCTGTTTTTT.

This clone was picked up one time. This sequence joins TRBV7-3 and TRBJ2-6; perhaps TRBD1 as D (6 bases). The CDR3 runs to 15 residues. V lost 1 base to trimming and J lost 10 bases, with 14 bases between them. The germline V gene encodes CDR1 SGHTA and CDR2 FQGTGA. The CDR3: CASSLMSGQGNVLTF. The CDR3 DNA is TGTGCCAGCAGCTTAATGTCGGGGCAGGGGAACGTCCTGACTTTC.

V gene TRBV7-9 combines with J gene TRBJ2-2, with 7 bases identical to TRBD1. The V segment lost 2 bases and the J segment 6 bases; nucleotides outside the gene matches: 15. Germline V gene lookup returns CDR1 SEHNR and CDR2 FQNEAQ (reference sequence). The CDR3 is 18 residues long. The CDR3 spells CASSLPKIRQGRAGELFF. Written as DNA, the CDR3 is TGTGCCAGCAGCTTACCCAAGATTCGACAGGGTCGGGCCGGGGAGCTGTTTTTT.

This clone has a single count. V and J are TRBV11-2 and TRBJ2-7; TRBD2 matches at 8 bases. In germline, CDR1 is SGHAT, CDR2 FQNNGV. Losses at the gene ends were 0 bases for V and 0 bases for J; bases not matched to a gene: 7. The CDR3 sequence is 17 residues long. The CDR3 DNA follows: TGTGCCAGCAGCTTAGATCCCGGGGGGGGCCTCTCCTACGAGCAGTACTTC. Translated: CASSLDPGGGLSYEQYF. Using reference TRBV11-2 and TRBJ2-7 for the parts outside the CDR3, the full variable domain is EAGVAQSPRYKIIEKRQSVAFWCNPISGHATLYWYQQILGQGPKLLIQFQNNGVVDDSQLPKDRFSAERLKGVDSTLKIQPAKLEDSAVYLCASSLDPGGGLSYEQYFGPGTRLTVT.

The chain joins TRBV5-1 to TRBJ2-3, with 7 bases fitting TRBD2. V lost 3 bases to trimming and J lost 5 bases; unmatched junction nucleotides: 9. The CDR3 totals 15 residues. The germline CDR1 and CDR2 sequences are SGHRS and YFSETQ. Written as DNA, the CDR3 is TGCGCCAGCAGCTCCCTTCGGGGGAGGGGAGATACGCAGTATTTT. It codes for CASSSLRGRGDTQYF.

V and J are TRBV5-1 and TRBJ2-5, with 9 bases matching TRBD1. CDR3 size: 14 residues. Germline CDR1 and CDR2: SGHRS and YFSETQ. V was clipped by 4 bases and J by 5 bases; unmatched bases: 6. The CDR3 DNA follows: TGCGCCAGCAGCCCCTACAGGGGGCGGGAGACCCAGTACTTC. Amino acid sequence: CASSPYRGRETQYF.

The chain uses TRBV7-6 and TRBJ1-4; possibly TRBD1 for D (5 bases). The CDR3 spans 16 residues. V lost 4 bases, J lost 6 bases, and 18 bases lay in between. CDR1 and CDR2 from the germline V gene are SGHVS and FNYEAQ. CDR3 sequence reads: CASSSEPLGDYEKLFF. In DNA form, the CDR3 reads TGTGCCAGCAGCTCCGAACCCTTAGGGGATTATGAAAAACTGTTTTTT.

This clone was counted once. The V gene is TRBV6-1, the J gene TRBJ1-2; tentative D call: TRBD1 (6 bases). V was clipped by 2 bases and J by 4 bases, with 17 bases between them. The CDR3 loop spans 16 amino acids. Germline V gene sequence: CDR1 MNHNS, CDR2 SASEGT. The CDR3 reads CASSEYGTAGVYGYTF. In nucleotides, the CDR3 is TGTGCCAGCAGTGAATACGGGACGGCAGGGGTCTATGGCTACACCTTC.

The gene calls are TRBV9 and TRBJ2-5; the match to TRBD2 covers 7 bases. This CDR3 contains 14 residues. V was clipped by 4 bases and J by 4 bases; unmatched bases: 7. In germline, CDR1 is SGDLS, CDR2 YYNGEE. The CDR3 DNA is TGTGCCAGCAGCCCTGGGGGGGTCCGAGAGACCCAGTACTTC. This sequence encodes CASSPGGVRETQYF.

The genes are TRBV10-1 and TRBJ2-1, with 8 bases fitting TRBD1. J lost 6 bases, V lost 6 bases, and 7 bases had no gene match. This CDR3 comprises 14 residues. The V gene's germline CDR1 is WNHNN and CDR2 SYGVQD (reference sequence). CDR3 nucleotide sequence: TGCGCCAGCAGGGGGATTACAGGGGGCAATGAGCAGTTCTTC. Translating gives CASRGITGGNEQFF.

This CDR3 is CASSWLTGTTGELFF. DNA for the CDR3: TGTGCCAGCAGCTGGTTGACAGGGACTACCGGGGAGCTGTTTTTT. V and J are TRBV7-9 and TRBJ2-2; D is perhaps TRBD1 (7 bases). This CDR3 has 15 residues. The germline gives CDR1 SEHNR, CDR2 FQNEAQ (reference sequence). Between the trimmed V and J ends, which lost 4 bases and 5 bases, there was a span of 14 bases.